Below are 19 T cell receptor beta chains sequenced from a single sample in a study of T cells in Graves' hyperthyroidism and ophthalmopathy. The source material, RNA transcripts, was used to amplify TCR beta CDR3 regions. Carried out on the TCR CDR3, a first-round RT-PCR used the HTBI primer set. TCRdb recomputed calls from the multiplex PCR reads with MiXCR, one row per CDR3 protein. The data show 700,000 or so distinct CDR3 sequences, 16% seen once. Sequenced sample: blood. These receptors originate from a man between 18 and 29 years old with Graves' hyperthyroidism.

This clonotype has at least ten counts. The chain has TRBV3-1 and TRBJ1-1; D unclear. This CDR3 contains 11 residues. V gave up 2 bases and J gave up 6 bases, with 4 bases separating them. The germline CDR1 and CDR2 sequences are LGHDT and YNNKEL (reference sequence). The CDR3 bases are TGTGCCAGCAGCCAAATGGCTGAAGCTTTCTTT. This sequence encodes CASSQMAEAFF.

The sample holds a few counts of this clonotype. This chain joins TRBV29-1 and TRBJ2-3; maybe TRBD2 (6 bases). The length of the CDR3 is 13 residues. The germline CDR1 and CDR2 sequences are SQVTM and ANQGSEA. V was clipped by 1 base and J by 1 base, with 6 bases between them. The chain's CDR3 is CSVEASGTDTQYF. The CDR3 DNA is TGCAGCGTTGAAGCTAGCGGCACAGATACGCAGTATTTT.

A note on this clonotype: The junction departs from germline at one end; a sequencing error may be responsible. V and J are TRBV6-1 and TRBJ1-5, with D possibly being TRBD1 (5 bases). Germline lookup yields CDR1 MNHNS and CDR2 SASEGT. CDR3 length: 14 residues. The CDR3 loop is CASSDRVGGQPRHF. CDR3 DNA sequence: TGTGCCAGCAGTGACAGGGTAGGAGGTCAGCCCCGGCATTTT.

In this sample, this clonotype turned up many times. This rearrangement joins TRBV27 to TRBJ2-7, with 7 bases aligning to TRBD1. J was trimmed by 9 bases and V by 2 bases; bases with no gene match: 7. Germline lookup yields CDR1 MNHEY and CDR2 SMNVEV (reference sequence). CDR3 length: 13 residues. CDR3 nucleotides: TGTGCCAGCAGTTTACAACAGGGGATCGGGCAGTACTTC. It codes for CASSLQQGIGQYF.

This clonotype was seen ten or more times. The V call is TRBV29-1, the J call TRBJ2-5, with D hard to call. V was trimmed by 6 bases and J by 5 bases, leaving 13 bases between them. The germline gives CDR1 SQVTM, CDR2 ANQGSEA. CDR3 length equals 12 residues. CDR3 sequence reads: CSVDLRGETQYF. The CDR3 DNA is TGCAGCGTGGACCTCCGTGGGGAGACCCAGTACTTC.

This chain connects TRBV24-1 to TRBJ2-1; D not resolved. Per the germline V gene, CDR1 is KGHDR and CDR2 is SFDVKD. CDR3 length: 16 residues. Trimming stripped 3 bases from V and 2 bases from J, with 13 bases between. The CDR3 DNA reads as TGTGCCACCAGTGATGCGAGTAGCATCACCTACAATGAGCAGTTCTTC. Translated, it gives CATSDASSITYNEQFF.

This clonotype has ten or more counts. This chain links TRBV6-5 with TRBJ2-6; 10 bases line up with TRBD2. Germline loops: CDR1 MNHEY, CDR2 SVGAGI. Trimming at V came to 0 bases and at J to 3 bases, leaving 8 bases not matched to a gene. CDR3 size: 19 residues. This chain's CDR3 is CASSYSRSSGSFGANVLTF. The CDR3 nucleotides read TGTGCCAGCAGTTACTCGCGTTCTAGCGGGAGCTTTGGGGCCAACGTCCTGACTTTC.

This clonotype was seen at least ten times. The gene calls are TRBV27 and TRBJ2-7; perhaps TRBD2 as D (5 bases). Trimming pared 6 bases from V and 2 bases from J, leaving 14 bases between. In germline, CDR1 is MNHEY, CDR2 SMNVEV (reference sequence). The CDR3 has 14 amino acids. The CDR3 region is CASSRNGETYEQYF. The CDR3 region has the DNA TGTGCCAGCAGCCGCAACGGGGAGACCTACGAGCAGTACTTC.

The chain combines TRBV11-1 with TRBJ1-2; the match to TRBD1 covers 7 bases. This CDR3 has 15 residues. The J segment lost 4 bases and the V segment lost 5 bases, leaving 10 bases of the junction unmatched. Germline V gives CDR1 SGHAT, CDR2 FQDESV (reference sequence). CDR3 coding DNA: TGTGCCAGCAGCCCACCCGGGACAGCTGGCTATGGCTACACCTTC. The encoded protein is CASSPPGTAGYGYTF. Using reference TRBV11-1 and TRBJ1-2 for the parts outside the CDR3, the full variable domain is EAEVAQSPRYKITEKSQAVAFWCDPISGHATLYWYRQILGQGPELLVQFQDESVVDDSQLPKDRFSAERLKGVDSTLKIQPAELGDSAMYLCASSPPGTAGYGYTFGSGTRLTVV.

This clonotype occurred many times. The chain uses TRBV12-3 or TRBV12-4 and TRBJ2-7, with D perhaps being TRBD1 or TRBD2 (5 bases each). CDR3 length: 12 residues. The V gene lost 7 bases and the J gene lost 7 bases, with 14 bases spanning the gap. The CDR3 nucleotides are TGTGCCAGCACGTCAGGGCGGGCGGAGCAGTACTTC. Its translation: CASTSGRAEQYF.

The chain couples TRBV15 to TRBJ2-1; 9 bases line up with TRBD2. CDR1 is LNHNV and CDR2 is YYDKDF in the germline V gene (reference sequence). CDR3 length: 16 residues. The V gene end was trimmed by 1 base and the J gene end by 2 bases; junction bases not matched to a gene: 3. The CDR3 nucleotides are TGTGCCACCAGCAGAGTCGGCGGGAGGGCCTACAATGAGCAGTTCTTC. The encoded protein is CATSRVGGRAYNEQFF.

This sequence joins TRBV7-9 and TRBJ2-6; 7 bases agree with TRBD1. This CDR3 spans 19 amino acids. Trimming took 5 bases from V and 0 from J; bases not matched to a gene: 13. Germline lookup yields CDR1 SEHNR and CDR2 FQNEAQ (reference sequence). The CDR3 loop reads CASSPKDRAADSGANVLTF. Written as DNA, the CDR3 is TGTGCCAGCAGCCCGAAAGACAGGGCCGCTGACTCTGGGGCCAACGTCCTGACTTTC.

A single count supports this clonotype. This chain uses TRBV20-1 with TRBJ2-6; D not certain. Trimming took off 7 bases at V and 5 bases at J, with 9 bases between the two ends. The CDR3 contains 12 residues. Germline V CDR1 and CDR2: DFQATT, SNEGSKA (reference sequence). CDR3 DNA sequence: TGCAGTGGGGTGTCGCGGGCCAACGTCCTGACTTTC. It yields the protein CSGVSRANVLTF.

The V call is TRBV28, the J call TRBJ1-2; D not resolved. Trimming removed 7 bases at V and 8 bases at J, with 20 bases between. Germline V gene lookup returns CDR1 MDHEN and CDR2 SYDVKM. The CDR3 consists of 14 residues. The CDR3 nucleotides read TGTGCCAGCACCACCCGGGTCTTTCGGGAAGGCTACACCTTC. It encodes CASTTRVFREGYTF.

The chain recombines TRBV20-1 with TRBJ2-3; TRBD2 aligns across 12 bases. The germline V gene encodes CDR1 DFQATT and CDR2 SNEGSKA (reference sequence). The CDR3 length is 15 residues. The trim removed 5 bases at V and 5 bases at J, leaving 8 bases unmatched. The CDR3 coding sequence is TGCAGTGCTTCGACTAGCGGGAGTTTACGAGATACGCAGTATTTT. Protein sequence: CSASTSGSLRDTQYF.

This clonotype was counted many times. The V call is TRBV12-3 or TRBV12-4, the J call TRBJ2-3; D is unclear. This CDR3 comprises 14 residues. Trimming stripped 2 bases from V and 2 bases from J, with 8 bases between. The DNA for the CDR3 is TGTGCCAGCAGTTTAAAAACTACCACAGATACGCAGTATTTT. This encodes CASSLKTTTDTQYF.

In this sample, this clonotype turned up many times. CDR3 amino acids: CASSTSTGPGTEAFF. The CDR3 nucleotides are TGTGCCAGCAGTACCTCGACAGGGCCCGGCACTGAAGCTTTCTTT. The chain joins TRBV2 to TRBJ1-1; 7 bases align to TRBD1. Germline CDR1 and CDR2: SNHLY and FYNNEI. CDR3 length: 15 residues. The junction had 10 bases not matched to a gene; V was cut back by 5 bases and J by 4 bases.

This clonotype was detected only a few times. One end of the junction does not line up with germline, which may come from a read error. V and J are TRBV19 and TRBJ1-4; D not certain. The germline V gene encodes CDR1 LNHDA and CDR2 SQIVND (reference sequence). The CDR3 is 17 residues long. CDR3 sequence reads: CASRPRAHLATNEKLFF. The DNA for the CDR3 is TGTGCCAGTAGACCAAGAGCGCACCTTGCAACTAATGAAAAACTGTTTTTC.

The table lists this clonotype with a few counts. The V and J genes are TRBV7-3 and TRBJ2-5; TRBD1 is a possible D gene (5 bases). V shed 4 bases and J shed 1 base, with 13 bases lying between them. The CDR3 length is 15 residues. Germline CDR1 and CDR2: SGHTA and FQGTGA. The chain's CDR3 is CASSWGPALQETQYF. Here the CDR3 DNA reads TGTGCCAGCAGCTGGGGCCCGGCACTCCAAGAGACCCAGTACTTC.